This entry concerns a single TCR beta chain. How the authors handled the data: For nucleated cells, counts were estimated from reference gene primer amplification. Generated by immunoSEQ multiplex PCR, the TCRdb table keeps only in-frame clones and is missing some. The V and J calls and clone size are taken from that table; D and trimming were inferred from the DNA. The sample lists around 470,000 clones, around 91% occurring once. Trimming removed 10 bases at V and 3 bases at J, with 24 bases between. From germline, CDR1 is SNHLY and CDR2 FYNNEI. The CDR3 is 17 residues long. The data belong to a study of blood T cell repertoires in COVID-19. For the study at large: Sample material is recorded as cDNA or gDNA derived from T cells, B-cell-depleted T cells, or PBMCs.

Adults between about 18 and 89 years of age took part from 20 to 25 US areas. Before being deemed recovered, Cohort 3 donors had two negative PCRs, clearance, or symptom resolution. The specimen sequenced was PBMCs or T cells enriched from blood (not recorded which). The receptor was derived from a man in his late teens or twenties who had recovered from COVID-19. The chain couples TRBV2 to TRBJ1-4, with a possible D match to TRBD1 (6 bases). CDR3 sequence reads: CANTPGRGGPANEKLFF. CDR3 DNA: TGTGCCAACACCCCGGGCAGGGGAGGGCCGGCTAATGAAAAACTGTTTTTT.